The 8 T cell receptor beta chains presented below share a single source sample, sequenced in a study of beta chain features in type 1 diabetes. Every bit of the isolated RNA underwent reverse transcription, so sequencing read expressed TCRB transcripts. TCRdb keeps only in-frame clones here, not all; method: immunoSEQ multiplex PCR. The table has some 410,000 clones, approximately 14% seen once. Source material: naive CD4+ T cells from blood. These receptors all stem from a man aged 25-40 years in good health.

The chain employs TRBV29-1 and TRBJ1-5, with a tentative D call TRBD1 (5 bases). Deletions cut 3 bases from V and 7 bases from J, with 10 bases between. Germline V gene data show CDR1 as SQVTM and CDR2 as ANQGSEA. This CDR3 has 12 amino acids. Here the CDR3 DNA reads TGCAGCGTTGATGGGGGGAGGCAGCCCCAGCATTTT. This gives the protein CSVDGGRQPQHF.

This clone has a handful of counts. The CDR3 DNA follows: TGTGCCAGCAGTTACTCCCTAGGACAAAACACTGAAGCTTTCTTT. Amino acid sequence: CASSYSLGQNTEAFF. The J gene is TRBJ1-1, the V gene TRBV6-5; weak D call: TRBD1 (5 bases). The V and J ends lost 0 bases and 2 bases respectively, with 10 bases between them. The CDR3 covers 15 residues. Germline CDR1 MNHEY, CDR2 SVGAGI.

The V gene is TRBV6-6, the J gene TRBJ1-5; D is perhaps TRBD1 (5 bases). Germline V lookup: CDR1 MNHNY, CDR2 SVGAGI (reference sequence). The CDR3 is 15 residues long. The V gene lost 6 bases and the J gene lost 3 bases, with 15 bases spanning the gap. CDR3 DNA sequence: TGTGCCAGCAGGACTATGAAACAGGACAATCAGCCCCAGCATTTT. Protein sequence: CASRTMKQDNQPQHF.

This clone was seen a few times. The rearrangement links TRBV7-2 to TRBJ2-1; TRBD2 agrees at 10 bases. This CDR3 spans 17 amino acids. The V and J ends lost 1 base and 4 bases, in that order; junction bases with no gene match: 7. CDR1 SGHTA and CDR2 FQGNSA come from the germline V gene. For the CDR3, the DNA is TGTGCCAGCAGCTTAGAAGTCTCTAGCGGGAGTTACAATGAGCAGTTCTTC. This encodes CASSLEVSSGSYNEQFF.

This clone was recorded a few times. V usage is TRBV4-1 and J usage is TRBJ1-4, with D perhaps TRBD1 (6 bases). V was trimmed by 4 bases and J by 10 bases, leaving 13 bases between them. Looked up from germline, CDR1 is MGHRA and CDR2 is YSYEKL. This CDR3 spans 13 amino acids. CDR3 amino acids: CASSRTGYGKLFF. CDR3 in DNA: TGCGCCAGCAGCCGCACAGGGTACGGAAAACTGTTTTTT.

This clone was seen more than once but under ten times. J is TRBJ2-7 and V is TRBV11-3, with TRBD1 matching over 7 bases. After removal of 4 bases from V and 3 bases from J, the junction contained 3 bases not matched to a gene. There are 13 residues in the CDR3. Germline V gene lookup returns CDR1 SGHNT and CDR2 YENEEA. DNA of the CDR3: TGTGCCAGCAGCTCCTACAGGGGCTACGAGCAGTACTTC. This codes for CASSSYRGYEQYF.

This chain joins TRBV11-2 and TRBJ2-5; 14 nucleotides agree with TRBD2. The CDR3 sequence is 16 residues long. The junction had 5 bases not matched to a gene; V was cut back by 5 bases and J by 3 bases. Germline CDR1 reads SGHAT; CDR2 reads FQNNGV. CDR3 nucleotide sequence: TGTGCCAGCAGCCTTGGACTAGCGGGAGGTGAAGAGACCCAGTACTTC. It is translated as CASSLGLAGGEETQYF.

The chain has TRBV6-5 and TRBJ2-4, with D unclear. The CDR3 totals 14 residues. V gave up 5 bases and J gave up 0 bases, with 8 bases separating them. Per germline, CDR1 MNHEY and CDR2 SVGAGI. CDR3 residues: CASSGFLAKNIQYF. DNA of the CDR3: TGTGCCAGCAGTGGCTTCTTAGCCAAAAACATTCAGTACTTC.